Listed below are T cell receptor beta chains from one sample, sequenced in a study of shared clonotypes between healthy human individuals. Generated by immunoSEQ multiplex PCR, the TCRdb table keeps only in-frame clones and is missing some. In the table there are roughly 2.1 million clones, approximately 94% of which are singletons. Sequencing was carried out using naive CD8+ T cells from PBMCs. These receptors all come from a man aged 18 to 35 in good health. Some clones in this sample may be carry-over from other donors' samples. CDR3s include the opening cysteine and the closing phenylalanine or tryptophan. D genes are given only for firm matches. Only part of the rows carry a size: once, few, many, or a class if the clone is expanded.

j_gene,abundance,v_gene,d_gene,CDR3aa,CDR3nt
TRBJ2-7,.,TRBV27,.,CASGEYEQYF,TGTGCCAGCGGAGAATACGAGCAGTACTTC
TRBJ2-7,.,TRBV7-6,.,CASSPYVGFEQYF,TGTGCCAGTAGCCCATATGTTGGCTTCGAGCAGTACTTC
TRBJ1-2,.,TRBV19,TRBD1,CASSPRGQDNYGYTF,TGTGCCAGTAGCCCCAGGGGACAGGACAACTATGGCTACACCTTC
TRBJ1-2,.,TRBV19,.,CASILRRYGYTF,TGTGCCAGTATCCTCCGCAGGTATGGCTACACCTTC
TRBJ1-1,once,TRBV5-8,TRBD1,CASSIHRGSEAFF,TGTGCCAGCAGCATCCACAGGGGGTCTGAAGCTTTCTTT
TRBJ1-5,.,TRBV19,TRBD1,CASSTASTGGDNQPQHF,TGTGCCAGTAGTACCGCCTCGACAGGGGGCGATAATCAGCCCCAGCATTTT
TRBJ2-7,.,TRBV4-1,.,CASSQDQLVGGSSYEQYF,TGCGCCAGCAGCCAAGATCAACTAGTTGGGGGTAGCTCCTACGAGCAGTACTTC
TRBJ2-7,.,TRBV7-9,.,CASSLASDYEQYF,TGTGCCAGCAGCTTAGCGTCCGACTACGAGCAGTACTTC
TRBJ2-3,.,TRBV19,TRBD2,CASSILAGGTDTQYF,TGTGCCAGTAGTATTCTAGCGGGAGGCACAGATACGCAGTATTTT
TRBJ2-1,.,TRBV27,TRBD2,CASSQQAGGPYNEQFF,TGTGCCAGCAGTCAACAAGCGGGAGGGCCCTACAATGAGCAGTTCTTC
TRBJ2-2,.,TRBV6-4,.,CASSDTLTKGTGELFF,TGTGCCAGCAGTGACACCCTGACCAAGGGCACCGGGGAGCTGTTTTTT
TRBJ2-7,once,TRBV6-1,.,CASSPVLGGLYEQYF,TGTGCCAGCAGCCCTGTTTTGGGGGGGCTCTACGAGCAGTACTTC
TRBJ2-7,.,TRBV25-1,.,CASRDPAGEQYF,TGTGCCAGCAGAGATCCGGCGGGCGAGCAGTACTTC
TRBJ2-7,.,TRBV29-1,.,CSVVGGQSYEQYF,TGCAGCGTTGTTGGAGGACAGAGCTACGAGCAGTACTTC
TRBJ2-7,.,TRBV7-9,TRBD1,CASSLIGQGSYEQYF,TGTGCCAGCAGCTTAATCGGACAGGGTTCCTACGAGCAGTACTTC
TRBJ1-1,.,TRBV5-1,TRBD1,CASSAHDRDTEAFF,TGCGCCAGCAGCGCGCATGACAGGGACACTGAAGCTTTCTTT
TRBJ1-4,.,TRBV5-1,TRBD1,CASSLGQGAEKLFF,TGCGCCAGCAGCCTGGGACAGGGTGCTGAAAAACTGTTTTTT
TRBJ1-1,once,TRBV9,.,CASSGGPGLDTEAFF,TGTGCCAGCAGCGGAGGCCCAGGGTTGGACACTGAAGCTTTCTTT